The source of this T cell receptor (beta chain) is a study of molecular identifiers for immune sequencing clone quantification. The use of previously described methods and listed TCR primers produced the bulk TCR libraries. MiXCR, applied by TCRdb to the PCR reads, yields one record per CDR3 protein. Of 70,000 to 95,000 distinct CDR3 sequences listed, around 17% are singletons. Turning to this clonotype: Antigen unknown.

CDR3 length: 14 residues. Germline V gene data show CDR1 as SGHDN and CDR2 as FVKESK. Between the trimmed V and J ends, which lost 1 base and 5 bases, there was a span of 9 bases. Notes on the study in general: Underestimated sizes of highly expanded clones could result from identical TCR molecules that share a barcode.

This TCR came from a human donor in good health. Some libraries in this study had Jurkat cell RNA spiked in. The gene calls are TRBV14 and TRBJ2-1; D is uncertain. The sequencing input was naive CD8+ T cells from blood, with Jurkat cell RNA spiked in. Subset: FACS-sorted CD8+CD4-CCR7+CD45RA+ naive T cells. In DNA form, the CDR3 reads TGTGCCAGCAGCCAAGGTCGGTTAAACAATGAGCAGTTCTTC. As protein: CASSQGRLNNEQFF.